This T cell receptor beta chain was sequenced in a study of spatial heterogeneity in lung cancer. General study findings and limits: Expanded TCRs that were ubiquitous or regional had counts tracking ubiquitous and regional nonsynonymous mutations, respectively. Mutation tallies in tumors tracked expanded intratumoral alpha and beta TCR counts.

Germline V gene data show CDR1 as LGHNA and CDR2 as YNFKEQ. The V and J ends lost 0 bases and 2 bases respectively, with 8 bases between them. CDR3 length: 14 amino acids. Regarding time point: sample taken at primary tumor resection. Every TCR cDNA molecule bore a unique molecular identifier. MiXCR was run by TCRdb on the 5' RACE reads, yielding one entry per CDR3 protein. In the table there are some 6,000 distinct CDR3 sequences, roughly 15% of which are singletons. As regards this clonotype: Its antigen is not identified. The size of this beta chain means little, since it is a stray read in a library made for alpha chains.

This sequence joins TRBV4-2 and TRBJ2-7; D perhaps matches TRBD1 (5 bases). The sequence was obtained from a male donor with early-stage non-small cell lung cancer. Source: lung tumor tissue, taken at surgery. The CDR3: CASSQENRPYEQYF. The CDR3 DNA is TGTGCCAGCAGCCAAGAAAACAGGCCCTACGAGCAGTACTTC.